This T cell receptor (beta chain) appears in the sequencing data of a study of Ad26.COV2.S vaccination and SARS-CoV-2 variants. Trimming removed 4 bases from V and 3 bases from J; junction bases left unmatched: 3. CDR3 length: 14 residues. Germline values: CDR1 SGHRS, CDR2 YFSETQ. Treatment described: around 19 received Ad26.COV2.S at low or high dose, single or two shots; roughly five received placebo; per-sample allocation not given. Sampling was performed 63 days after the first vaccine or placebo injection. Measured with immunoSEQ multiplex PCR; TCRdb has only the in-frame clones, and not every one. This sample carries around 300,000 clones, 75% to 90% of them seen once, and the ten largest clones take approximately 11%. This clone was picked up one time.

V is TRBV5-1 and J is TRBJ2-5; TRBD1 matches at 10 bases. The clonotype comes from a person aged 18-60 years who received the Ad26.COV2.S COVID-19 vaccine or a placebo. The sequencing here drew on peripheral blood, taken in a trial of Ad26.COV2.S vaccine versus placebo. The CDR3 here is CASSQGQGKETQYF. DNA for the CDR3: TGCGCCAGCAGCCAGGGACAGGGGAAAGAGACCCAGTACTTC.